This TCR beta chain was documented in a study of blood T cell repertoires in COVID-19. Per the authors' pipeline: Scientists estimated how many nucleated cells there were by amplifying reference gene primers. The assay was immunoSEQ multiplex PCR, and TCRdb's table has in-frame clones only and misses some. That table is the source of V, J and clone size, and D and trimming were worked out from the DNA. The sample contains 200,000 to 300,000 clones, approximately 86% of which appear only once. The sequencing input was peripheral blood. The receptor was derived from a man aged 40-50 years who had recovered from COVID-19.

CDR3 coding DNA: TGCAGTGCTAGGAGGCGGAATGAGCAGTTCTTC. It yields the protein CSARRRNEQFF. The chain recombines TRBV20-1 with TRBJ2-1; D unresolved. The CDR3 has 11 amino acids. V lost 3 bases to trimming and J lost 7 bases, with 7 bases between them. Per germline, CDR1 DFQATT and CDR2 SNEGSKA (reference sequence).